This record concerns one T cell receptor (beta chain) sequence. The source of the sample is a study of blood T cells in healthy people across ages. A second PCR, run for 7 to 11 cycles, used a sample-barcoded 5' primer plus a J-beta primer mix. The authors tagged each cDNA molecule using a template-switch adaptor with 12 random nucleotides. Each CDR3 protein is one row after TCRdb ran MiXCR on the 5' RACE reads. The repertoire holds around 1,000,000 distinct CDR3 sequences, with more than 30% as singletons. V lost 8 bases and J lost 2; bases outside the gene matches: 17. The CDR3 contains 18 residues.

The sequence was collected from a man younger than 35 in good health. This sequence joins TRBV12-3 or TRBV12-4 and TRBJ2-3, with 9 positions matching TRBD2. Material: blood. The CDR3 loop reads CASPGDPRLAEYTDTQYF. The CDR3, as DNA: TGTGCCAGCCCCGGCGATCCAAGACTAGCGGAGTACACAGATACGCAGTATTTT.